What follows are 2 T cell receptor beta chains derived from one specimen sequenced in a study of identical twins. TCRdb passed the 5' RACE reads through MiXCR, listing each CDR3 protein once. Of 550,000 to 700,000 distinct CDR3 sequences listed, 9.6% were seen once; the top ten hold approximately 3.2%. This sample also appeared in a second study, on yellow fever vaccine responses in identical twins.

Sequenced material: PBMCs. Receptors originate from a woman younger than 35 in good health.

The CDR3 DNA sequence: TGCGCCAGCAGCTTGGGACAGGGGTGGAGCAATGAGCAGTTCTTC. It yields the protein CASSLGQGWSNEQFF. The chain recombines TRBV5-1 with TRBJ2-1; 8 bases map to TRBD1. Germline V gene data show CDR1 as SGHRS and CDR2 as YFSETQ. Unmatched junction bases numbered 5, after V lost 0 bases and J lost 6 bases. This CDR3 has 15 amino acids.

This clonotype has only a few counts. The chain carries TRBV4-2 and TRBJ2-7, with D maybe TRBD2 (5 bases). The CDR3 is 14 residues long. Per the germline V gene, CDR1 is LGHNA and CDR2 is YNFKEQ. The V end was cut by 0 bases, the J end by 5 bases, with 11 bases between. The CDR3 DNA reads as TGTGCCAGCAGCCAAGAACTGCTGGGAGACGAGCAGTACTTC. Protein: CASSQELLGDEQYF.